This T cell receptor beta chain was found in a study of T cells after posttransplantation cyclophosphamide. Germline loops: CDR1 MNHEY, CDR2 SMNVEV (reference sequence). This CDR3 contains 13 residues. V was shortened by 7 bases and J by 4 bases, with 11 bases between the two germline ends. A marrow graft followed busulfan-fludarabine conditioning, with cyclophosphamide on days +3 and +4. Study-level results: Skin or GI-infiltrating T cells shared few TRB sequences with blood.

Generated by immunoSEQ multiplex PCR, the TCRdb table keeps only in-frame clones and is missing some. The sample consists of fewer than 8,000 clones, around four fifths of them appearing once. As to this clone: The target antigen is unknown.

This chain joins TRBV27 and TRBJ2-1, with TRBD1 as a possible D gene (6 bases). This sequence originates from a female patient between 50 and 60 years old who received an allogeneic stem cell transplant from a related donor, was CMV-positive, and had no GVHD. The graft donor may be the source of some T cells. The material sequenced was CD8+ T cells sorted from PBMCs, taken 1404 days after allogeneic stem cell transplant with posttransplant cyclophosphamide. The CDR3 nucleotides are TGTGCCAGCACCTGGACAGATTACAATGAGCAGTTCTTC. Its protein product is CASTWTDYNEQFF.